This TCR beta chain was retrieved from a study of identical twins. A single record per CDR3 protein comes from TCRdb applying MiXCR to the 5' RACE reads. The data contain approximately 620,000 distinct CDR3 sequences, around 8.6% of them singletons. This clonotype was recorded a few times. The antigen is not known. The study's findings and limits: Less excess twin sharing appeared in beta out-of-frame sequences. With monozygotic twins, out-of-frame TCR alpha sharing exceeded what models estimated.

Germline values: CDR1 SGHTA, CDR2 FQGNSA. V lost 4 bases and J lost 1, with 14 bases in between. The CDR3 is 15 amino acids. The same data also contributed to another study, on yellow fever vaccine responses in identical twins.

This TCR derives from a woman aged 18-29 years in good health. This rearrangement joins TRBV7-2 to TRBJ2-7, with D tentatively TRBD2 (6 bases). Sequenced material: PBMCs. CDR3 sequence reads: CASSWDGLLSYEQYF. The CDR3 DNA reads as TGTGCCAGCAGCTGGGACGGACTACTTTCCTACGAGCAGTACTTC.